The 30 T cell receptor beta chains below were found in one sample sequenced in a study of spatial heterogeneity in lung cancer. Noted time point: sample taken at primary tumor resection. Unsorted whole RNA from tumor, nontumor lung or frozen PBMC underwent sequencing. TCRdb re-derived calls from the 5' RACE reads in MiXCR, one entry per CDR3 protein. The table shows some 85,000 distinct CDR3 sequences, with approximately 20% occurring only once. The sample here was PBMCs, taken at surgery. The source of these receptors is a male donor with early-stage non-small cell lung cancer.

This clonotype turned up a few times. The gene calls are TRBV7-9 and TRBJ2-1; 7 nucleotides match TRBD2. This CDR3 contains 15 residues. After removal of 4 bases from V and 6 bases from J, the junction contained 9 bases not matched to a gene. Germline V lookup: CDR1 SEHNR, CDR2 FQNEAQ (reference sequence). DNA for the CDR3: TGTGCCAGCAGCTCGTCCCGGCGGGAGAGCAATGAGCAGTTCTTC. Protein product: CASSSSRRESNEQFF.

This clonotype was counted at least ten times. The V and J genes are TRBV12-3 or TRBV12-4 and TRBJ1-6; 7 positions match TRBD1. The V and J ends lost 1 base and 0 bases, in that order; junction bases with no gene match: 9. The length of the CDR3 is 19 residues. CDR3 sequence: CASSLGPPQGNSYNSPLHF. CDR3 DNA sequence: TGTGCCAGCAGTTTAGGGCCCCCACAGGGGAACTCCTATAATTCACCCCTCCACTTT.

In this sample, this clonotype turned up many times. This chain joins TRBV7-6 and TRBJ2-5; 10 bases map to TRBD2. V shed 0 bases and J 4 bases; nucleotides not matched to a gene: 5. Germline assignment: CDR1 SGHVS and CDR2 FNYEAQ. This CDR3 spans 16 amino acids. The CDR3 DNA follows: TGTGCCAGCAGCTTAGCCACCGGACTAGCGGCAGAGACCCAGTACTTC. Translation gives CASSLATGLAAETQYF.

In its sample, this clonotype was seen many times. The chain combines TRBV2 with TRBJ2-2, with D maybe TRBD1 (6 bases). V was shortened by 2 bases and J by 5 bases, with 6 bases between the two germline ends. CDR3 size: 13 residues. In germline, CDR1 is SNHLY, CDR2 FYNNEI. CDR3 sequence reads: CASSEQGTGELFF. CDR3 in DNA: TGTGCCAGCAGTGAACAGGGGACCGGGGAGCTGTTTTTT.

This clonotype was seen only a few times. The gene calls are TRBV4-2 and TRBJ1-2; tentative D call: TRBD1 (5 bases). Germline CDR1 and CDR2: LGHNA and YNFKEQ. V was clipped by 0 bases and J by 3 bases, with 8 bases between them. The CDR3 runs 14 residues. The CDR3 region is CASSQDRDDYGYTF. The CDR3 coding sequence is TGTGCCAGCAGCCAAGATAGGGACGACTATGGCTACACCTTC.

The chain has TRBV28 and TRBJ2-7; TRBD2 matches 12 bases. CDR1 MDHEN and CDR2 SYDVKM come from the germline V gene. The V segment lost 6 bases and the J segment 3 bases; nucleotides outside the gene matches: 12. The CDR3 covers 17 residues. The CDR3 protein is CASSPPRLAGDLYEQYF. The CDR3 DNA sequence: TGTGCCAGCAGCCCCCCCCGACTAGCGGGAGATCTCTACGAGCAGTACTTC.

The V call is TRBV21-1, the J call TRBJ2-3. TRBV21-1 is labeled a pseudogene. This CDR3 comprises 13 residues. The CDR3 loop is CASRPNWGDTQYF. The CDR3 nucleotides read TGTGCCAGCAGGCCTAATTGGGGAGATACGCAGTATTTT.

This clonotype was picked up many times. This sequence joins TRBV9 and TRBJ2-3; D call uncertain. V lost 0 bases to trimming and J lost 6 bases, with 5 bases between them. Germline V gene data show CDR1 as SGDLS and CDR2 as YYNGEE. CDR3 length: 12 amino acids. The CDR3 region has the DNA TGTGCCAGCAGCGTAGATGCCGATACGCAGTATTTT. As protein: CASSVDADTQYF.

The genes are TRBV7-9 and TRBJ2-2; D uncertain. The CDR3 totals 14 residues. In germline, CDR1 is SEHNR, CDR2 FQNEAQ (reference sequence). Deletions cut 1 base from V and 3 bases from J, with 6 bases between. This chain's CDR3 is CASSLDGHTGELFF. The CDR3 region has the DNA TGTGCCAGCAGCTTAGACGGGCACACCGGGGAGCTGTTTTTT.

V gene TRBV2 combines with J gene TRBJ1-1, with 8 bases lining up with TRBD1. The CDR3 is 15 residues long. V lost 2 bases and J lost 4; bases outside the gene matches: 6. Germline CDR1 and CDR2: SNHLY and FYNNEI. DNA of the CDR3: TGTGCCAGCAGTGAATTGCGGACAGGGAGCACTGAAGCTTTCTTT. Translating it yields CASSELRTGSTEAFF.

There are a few counts of this clonotype. V is TRBV25-1 and J is TRBJ1-2; a possible D gene is TRBD1 (6 bases). V was pared by 9 bases and J by 3 bases, with 11 bases between. CDR1 and CDR2 (germline): MGHDK, SYGVNS. This CDR3 is built from 12 residues. As DNA, the CDR3 is TGTGCCAGTCAGGAGGGGGACTATGGCTACACCTTC. Its protein is CASQEGDYGYTF.

V usage is TRBV6-5 and J usage is TRBJ1-5; 10 positions agree with TRBD1. The CDR3 length is 14 residues. The junction had 2 bases not matched to a gene; V was cut back by 4 bases and J by 5 bases. Per germline, CDR1 MNHEY and CDR2 SVGAGI. Here the CDR3 reads CASSWGTGDQPQHF. The DNA for the CDR3 is TGTGCCAGCAGTTGGGGGACAGGGGATCAGCCCCAGCATTTT.

This clonotype has a count of ten or more. CDR3 DNA: TGTGCCAGCAGCCCGGCCGGTCCTATTTATGGCTACACCTTC. It translates to CASSPAGPIYGYTF. This rearrangement joins TRBV7-9 to TRBJ1-2; D uncertain. V shed 5 bases and J shed 5 bases, with 15 bases lying between them. This CDR3 has 14 amino acids. Looked up from germline, CDR1 is SEHNR and CDR2 is FQNEAQ (reference sequence).

This clonotype showed up just a few times. The V call is TRBV7-9, the J call TRBJ1-2, with TRBD1 identical over 11 bases. Germline V gives CDR1 SEHNR, CDR2 FQNEAQ (reference sequence). There are 16 residues in the CDR3. The V gene end was trimmed by 2 bases and the J gene end by 4 bases; junction bases not matched to a gene: 6. The CDR3 here is CASSLHAGQGVYGYTF. In nucleotides, the CDR3 is TGTGCCAGCAGCTTACACGCGGGACAGGGGGTCTATGGCTACACCTTC.

This clonotype was seen many times. This chain connects TRBV11-2 to TRBJ2-1; D gene unclear. The germline V and J ends were trimmed by 1 base and 3 bases, with 4 bases remaining between them. This CDR3 has 13 amino acids. CDR1 and CDR2 (germline): SGHAT, FQNNGV. CDR3 DNA sequence: TGTGCCAGCAGCTTAGGCCGCTACAATGAGCAGTTCTTC. Translated, it gives CASSLGRYNEQFF.

In its sample, this clonotype was seen many times. The chain recombines TRBV6-2 or TRBV6-3 with TRBJ1-2; TRBD1 agrees at 9 bases. From germline, CDR1 is MNHEY and CDR2 SVGEGT. This CDR3 spans 15 amino acids. With 5 bases clipped from V and 4 bases from J, the junction kept 8 bases outside the gene matches. CDR3 residues: CASSPRQGGSYGYTF. The CDR3 bases are TGTGCCAGCAGTCCCCGACAGGGGGGGAGCTATGGCTACACCTTC.

This clonotype was recorded a few times. This chain links TRBV27 with TRBJ1-1, with D possibly matching TRBD1 (6 bases). Trimming stripped 6 bases from V and 6 bases from J, with 8 bases between. CDR1 and CDR2 (germline): MNHEY, SMNVEV (reference sequence). CDR3 size: 11 residues. This chain's CDR3 is CASSRGPEAFF. The CDR3 DNA follows: TGTGCCAGCAGCCGGGGGCCTGAAGCTTTCTTT.

The V and J genes are TRBV5-1 and TRBJ2-7; 9 bases fit TRBD2. The CDR3 spans 17 residues. Germline CDR1 is SGHRS and CDR2 is YFSETQ. With V trimmed by 4 bases and J by 7 bases, 18 bases remained unmatched. The DNA of the CDR3 is TGCGCCAGCAGCCCGACAGGGACCATTAGCGGGAGTAGAGAGCAGTACTTC. Protein: CASSPTGTISGSREQYF.

The gene calls are TRBV9 and TRBJ2-2, with D uncertain. The CDR3 has 12 residues. Germline V gives CDR1 SGDLS, CDR2 YYNGEE. The V and J ends lost 4 bases and 5 bases respectively, with 6 bases between them. The CDR3 protein is CASSSRTGELFF. The CDR3 DNA reads TGTGCCAGCAGCTCCCGAACCGGGGAGCTGTTTTTT.

The J gene is TRBJ1-6, the V gene TRBV4-3; unclear D gene. V lost 0 bases, J lost 11 bases, and 8 bases lay in between. This CDR3 is built from 13 residues. Per germline, CDR1 LGHNA and CDR2 YSLEER. The CDR3 reads CASSQEVGAPLHF. CDR3 in DNA: TGCGCCAGCAGCCAAGAAGTCGGGGCACCCCTCCACTTT.

J is TRBJ2-2 and V is TRBV30; 7 nucleotides agree with TRBD1. Germline CDR1 GTSNPN, CDR2 SVGIG (reference sequence). After removal of 5 bases from V and 13 bases from J, the junction contained 10 bases not matched to a gene. The CDR3 is made up of 12 amino acids. This CDR3 is CAWDRGQGRLFF. The CDR3 region has the DNA TGTGCCTGGGATAGGGGGCAGGGGAGGCTGTTTTTT.

This clonotype was counted ten times or more. CDR3 region: CASSSPPRTDTQYF. The CDR3 DNA is TGTGCCAGCAGCTCCCCCCCCCGGACAGATACGCAGTATTTT. The V call is TRBV7-2, the J call TRBJ2-3; D uncertain. V shed 4 bases and J shed 3 bases, with 11 bases lying between them. The CDR3 has 14 residues. Germline assignment: CDR1 SGHTA and CDR2 FQGNSA. Full variable domain (remainder filled in from reference TRBV7-2 and TRBJ2-3): GAGVSQSPSNKVTEKGKDVELRCDPISGHTALYWYRQSLGQGLEFLIYFQGNSAPDKSGLPSDRFSAERTGGSVSTLTIQRTQQEDSAVYLCASSSPPRTDTQYFGPGTRLTVL.

The chain carries TRBV7-9 and TRBJ1-2, with 8 positions matching TRBD1. With V trimmed by 5 bases and J by 7 bases, 6 bases remained unmatched. The germline V gene has CDR1 SEHNR and CDR2 FQNEAQ (reference sequence). The CDR3 is made up of 13 amino acids. The CDR3 region has the DNA TGTGCCAGCAGCGAGCAGGGGGCGCGTGGCTACACCTTC. This encodes CASSEQGARGYTF. Variable domain in full (rest from reference TRBV7-9 and TRBJ1-2): DTGVSQNPRHKITKRGQNVTFRCDPISEHNRLYWYRQTLGQGPEFLTYFQNEAQLEKSRLLSDRFSAERPKGSFSTLEIQRTEQGDSAMYLCASSEQGARGYTFGSGTRLTVV.

The chain combines TRBV6-2 or TRBV6-3 with TRBJ2-7, with TRBD1 matching 9 bases. The CDR3 loop spans 15 amino acids. V lost 2 bases, J lost 2 bases, and 4 bases stayed unmatched. Germline V gives CDR1 MNHEY, CDR2 SVGEGT. The CDR3 DNA follows: TGTGCCAGCAGTTACGTGGGACAGGGCACCTACGAGCAGTACTTC. It translates to CASSYVGQGTYEQYF.

There are a few counts of this clonotype. The CDR3, as DNA: TGTGCCAGCAGTGAACAGGGTTTGGAGACCCAGTACTTC. It encodes CASSEQGLETQYF. This chain links TRBV6-6 with TRBJ2-5, with D tentatively TRBD1 (6 bases). The length of the CDR3 is 13 residues. The V end was cut by 5 bases, the J end by 5 bases, with 12 bases between. CDR1 is MNHNY, CDR2 SVGAGI, per germline (reference sequence).

In this sample, this clonotype turned up a few times. J is TRBJ2-1 and V is TRBV20-1; 8 nucleotides line up with TRBD2. J lost 4 bases, V lost 2 bases, and 4 bases had no gene match. The CDR3 spans 14 residues. Germline V gene lookup returns CDR1 DFQATT and CDR2 SNEGSKA (reference sequence). The CDR3 DNA is TGCAGTGCTAGACCCAGCGGGAGTTACAATGAGCAGTTCTTC. Amino acid sequence: CSARPSGSYNEQFF.

This clonotype was picked up many times. The chain combines TRBV28 with TRBJ2-7; no reliable D call. The length of the CDR3 is 13 residues. V was shortened by 4 bases and J by 5 bases, with 12 bases between the two germline ends. The V gene's germline CDR1 is MDHEN and CDR2 SYDVKM. DNA for the CDR3: TGTGCCAGCAGTTCCCTGGGTCGAGACGAGCAGTACTTC. Amino acid sequence: CASSSLGRDEQYF.

The CDR3 DNA reads as TGTGCCAGCAAAAAGCGGGAGTTGACAGATACGCAGTATTTT. This encodes CASKKRELTDTQYF. J is TRBJ2-3 and V is TRBV14, with 8 bases identical to TRBD2. This CDR3 is built from 14 residues. Trimming took 7 bases from V and 3 from J; bases not matched to a gene: 6. The V gene's germline CDR1 is SGHDN and CDR2 FVKESK.

This sequence joins TRBV10-3 and TRBJ1-4; possible D gene TRBD1, 6 bases. The CDR3 is 17 amino acids. Trimming left V 9 bases short and J 2 bases short, with 22 bases between. CDR1 and CDR2 (germline): ENHRY, SYGVKD. CDR3 residues: CAIAEGGRTFTNEKLFF. CDR3 nucleotide sequence: TGTGCCATAGCGGAGGGGGGTCGGACCTTCACTAATGAAAAACTGTTTTTT.

This clonotype has just a few counts. The chain links TRBV7-2 to TRBJ1-2; perhaps TRBD1 as D (5 bases). V lost 2 bases and J 0 bases, leaving 7 bases between the germline ends. CDR1 is SGHTA and CDR2 is FQGNSA in the germline V gene. This CDR3 comprises 14 residues. The CDR3 protein is CASSLTGPNYGYTF. The CDR3 DNA reads as TGTGCCAGCAGCTTAACAGGTCCTAACTATGGCTACACCTTC.